The sequence of this T cell receptor (beta chain) was determined in a study of beta chain features in type 1 diabetes. Expressed TCRB transcripts were sequenced because the entire RNA isolate underwent reverse transcription. Some clones are missing from TCRdb's copy, which holds only in-frame ones; the method was immunoSEQ multiplex PCR. The sample shows about 150,000 clones, approximately 12% of them seen only once. The CDR3 loop spans 15 amino acids. Per germline, CDR1 SEHNR and CDR2 FQNEAQ (reference sequence). The V and J ends lost 0 bases and 3 bases, in that order; junction bases with no gene match: 4. This clone was seen a few times.

This receptor was identified in a young man in good health. Sequenced input: central memory CD4+ T cells from blood. The chain combines TRBV7-9 with TRBJ1-1; 7 bases line up with TRBD1. The CDR3 DNA reads TGTGCCAGCAGCTTAGCTCCAGGGGGGGACACTGAAGCTTTCTTT. Its protein product is CASSLAPGGDTEAFF.